Listed below are T cell receptor beta chains from one sample, sequenced in a study of human T cells and chemical hapten exposure. TCRdb re-called the RACE reads through MiXCR, storing one row per CDR3 protein. The table lists roughly 97,000 distinct CDR3 sequences, 25% to 35% of them singletons. The material sequenced was whole blood, taken in connection with sensitization to the hapten diphenylcyclopropenone (DPC). Receptor source: a man between 35 and 55 years old with alopecia areata. Some clones in this sample may be carry-over from other donors' samples. Both conserved end residues are part of each CDR3. A D gene is named only where the DNA matches it firmly. The size entry is marked missing in some rows and otherwise reads once, few, many or a size class.

CDR3: CASSVQGAYEQYF
DNA: TGTGCCAGTTCAGTACAGGGGGCGTACGAGCAGTACTTC
J: TRBJ2-7
D: TRBD1
size: .
V: TRBV7-6

CDR3: CASSLAGWAYEQYF
DNA: TGTGCCAGCAGTTTAGCGGGCTGGGCCTACGAGCAGTACTTC
J: TRBJ2-7
D: .
size: few
V: TRBV28

CDR3: CASTTARGSYEQYF
DNA: TGTGCCAGCACCACGGCCAGGGGCTCCTACGAGCAGTACTTC
J: TRBJ2-7
D: .
size: few
V: TRBV28

CDR3: CASSQLDRGYNGYTF
DNA: TGTGCCAGCTCCCAACTCGACAGGGGATACAATGGCTACACCTTC
J: TRBJ1-2
D: TRBD1
size: .
V: TRBV27

CDR3: CATSRLREDQPQHF
DNA: TGTGCCACCAGCAGACTTAGGGAGGATCAGCCCCAGCATTTT
J: TRBJ1-5
D: .
size: .
V: TRBV15

CDR3: CASRTGGGDNQPQHF
DNA: TGTGCCAGCAGAACCGGGGGGGGGGACAATCAGCCCCAGCATTTT
J: TRBJ1-5
D: .
size: .
V: TRBV6-2/TRBV6-3

CDR3: CASSLHQNTGELFF
DNA: TGTGCCAGCAGTTTACATCAGAACACCGGGGAGCTGTTTTTT
J: TRBJ2-2
D: .
size: .
V: TRBV27

CDR3: CASSYYPLDEQFF
DNA: TGTGCCAGCAGTTACTATCCGTTGGATGAGCAGTTCTTC
J: TRBJ2-1
D: .
size: .
V: TRBV6-2/TRBV6-3

CDR3: CASSLTLAGGLPEQFF
DNA: TGTGCCAGCAGCTTGACGTTAGCGGGAGGACTCCCTGAGCAGTTCTTC
J: TRBJ2-1
D: TRBD2
size: .
V: TRBV7-2

CDR3: CASSLNSLEGEQFF
DNA: TGCGCCAGCAGCTTGAATTCCCTGGAGGGTGAGCAGTTCTTC
J: TRBJ2-1
D: .
size: .
V: TRBV5-1

CDR3: CASNLAGAGTDTQYF
DNA: TGTGCCAGCAACCTCGCAGGGGCGGGCACAGATACGCAGTATTTT
J: TRBJ2-3
D: .
size: .
V: TRBV28

CDR3: CATRPTADNSPLHF
DNA: TGTGCCACCCGCCCGACAGCCGATAATTCACCCCTCCACTTT
J: TRBJ1-6
D: .
size: .
V: TRBV10-3

CDR3: CASRGQVNQETQYF
DNA: TGTGCCAGCCGAGGACAGGTCAACCAAGAGACCCAGTACTTC
J: TRBJ2-5
D: TRBD1
size: few
V: TRBV25-1

CDR3: CASTRGLAGPTEQYF
DNA: TGTGCCAGCACCCGGGGACTAGCGGGGCCCACCGAGCAGTACTTC
J: TRBJ2-7
D: TRBD2
size: few
V: TRBV5-6

CDR3: CASRDRVGTDTQYF
DNA: TGTGCCAGCCGGGACAGGGTCGGTACAGATACGCAGTATTTT
J: TRBJ2-3
D: TRBD1
size: .
V: TRBV7-9

CDR3: CASSYSGPYTGELFF
DNA: TGTGCCAGCAGTTACTCCGGGCCTTACACCGGGGAGCTGTTTTTT
J: TRBJ2-2
D: .
size: once
V: TRBV6-2/TRBV6-3

CDR3: CASSPCHNEQFF
DNA: TGTGCCAGCAGTCCATGTCACAATGAGCAGTTCTTC
J: TRBJ2-1
D: .
size: few
V: TRBV28

CDR3: CASSKLGGREETQYF
DNA: TGTGCCAGCAGCAAACTCGGGGGGCGGGAGGAGACCCAGTACTTC
J: TRBJ2-5
D: .
size: .
V: TRBV12-3/TRBV12-4

CDR3: CASSLTTGTGANVLTF
DNA: TGTGCCAGCAGCTTAACGACAGGGACCGGGGCCAACGTCCTGACTTTC
J: TRBJ2-6
D: TRBD1
size: .
V: TRBV7-2

CDR3: CASSNEGGTSGGGEQFF
DNA: TGTGCCAGCAGCAACGAAGGCGGGACTAGCGGGGGAGGGGAGCAGTTCTTC
J: TRBJ2-1
D: TRBD2
size: .
V: TRBV11-1

CDR3: CASSKSRGNEQFF
DNA: TGTGCCAGCAGTAAATCCAGGGGCAATGAGCAGTTCTTC
J: TRBJ2-1
D: .
size: .
V: TRBV28

CDR3: CASSSQGDGANVLTF
DNA: TGTGCCAGCAGCTCCCAAGGGGATGGGGCCAACGTCCTGACTTTC
J: TRBJ2-6
D: .
size: .
V: TRBV7-6

CDR3: CASSDGPDTEAFF
DNA: TGTGCCAGCAGCGACGGCCCGGACACTGAAGCTTTCTTT
J: TRBJ1-1
D: .
size: few
V: TRBV6-2/TRBV6-3

CDR3: CASSRGTSGSPEQFF
DNA: TGTGCCAGCAGCCGCGGGACTAGCGGGAGCCCTGAGCAGTTCTTC
J: TRBJ2-1
D: TRBD2
size: few
V: TRBV7-9

CDR3: CASSSANTEAFF
DNA: TGTGCCAGCAGTTCCGCCAACACTGAAGCTTTCTTT
J: TRBJ1-1
D: .
size: many
V: TRBV6-5

CDR3: CASSQEEAGRQPQHF
DNA: TGCGCCAGCAGCCAAGAGGAGGCAGGGCGTCAGCCCCAGCATTTT
J: TRBJ1-5
D: .
size: .
V: TRBV4-1

CDR3: CSAYGQGSTDTQYF
DNA: TGCAGTGCTTACGGACAGGGGAGCACAGATACGCAGTATTTT
J: TRBJ2-3
D: TRBD1
size: .
V: TRBV20-1

CDR3: CASSQDVYATSHTYEQYF
DNA: TGCGCCAGCAGCCAAGATGTGTACGCGACTAGCCACACCTACGAGCAGTACTTC
J: TRBJ2-7
D: TRBD2
size: .
V: TRBV4-1

CDR3: CASSLDQDRVTEAFF
DNA: TGCGCCAGCAGCTTGGATCAGGACAGGGTGACTGAAGCTTTCTTT
J: TRBJ1-1
D: TRBD1
size: .
V: TRBV5-1

CDR3: CASSLSSRGTYEQYF
DNA: TGTGCCAGCAGCTTATCCAGCCGGGGGACCTACGAGCAGTACTTC
J: TRBJ2-7
D: .
size: .
V: TRBV7-6

CDR3: CATSDRRGPQDTQYF
DNA: TGTGCCACCAGTGATCGGAGGGGCCCTCAGGATACGCAGTATTTT
J: TRBJ2-3
D: .
size: .
V: TRBV24-1

CDR3: CSPGTPGYTDTQYF
DNA: TGCAGTCCTGGGACTCCGGGGTACACAGATACGCAGTATTTT
J: TRBJ2-3
D: .
size: .
V: TRBV20-1

CDR3: CASSSRTQLGTQYF
DNA: TGTGCCAGCAGTTCCCGGACCCAGTTGGGGACCCAGTACTTC
J: TRBJ2-5
D: .
size: .
V: TRBV6-5

CDR3: CASSLGTSGSGDTQYF
DNA: TGTGCCAGCAGCTTAGGTACTAGCGGGAGCGGAGATACGCAGTATTTT
J: TRBJ2-3
D: TRBD2
size: few
V: TRBV7-6

CDR3: CASSPVAGNTDTQYF
DNA: TGTGCCAGCTCACCCGTGGCGGGAAACACAGATACGCAGTATTTT
J: TRBJ2-3
D: .
size: .
V: TRBV18

CDR3: CASSLARGSVAEQFF
DNA: TGTGCCAGCAGTTTAGCTAGGGGGAGTGTAGCTGAGCAGTTCTTC
J: TRBJ2-1
D: .
size: .
V: TRBV27

CDR3: CASSRWTSGSSDTQYF
DNA: TGTGCCAGCAGCCGTTGGACTAGCGGGAGTTCAGATACGCAGTATTTT
J: TRBJ2-3
D: TRBD2
size: few
V: TRBV13

CDR3: CASKGLRGAIPWSETF
DNA: TGTGCCAGCAAAGGACTCAGAGGGGCAATCCCCTGGTCCGAAACTTTC
J: TRBJ2-6
D: .
size: .
V: TRBV21-1

CDR3: CASFGRNSEKLFF
DNA: TGTGCCAGCTTTGGGAGGAATAGTGAAAAACTGTTTTTT
J: TRBJ1-4
D: .
size: few
V: TRBV28

CDR3: CASRPKNQPQHF
DNA: TGTGCCAGCAGGCCAAAGAATCAGCCCCAGCATTTT
J: TRBJ1-5
D: .
size: .
V: TRBV6-1

CDR3: CSVSPLASQETQYF
DNA: TGCAGCGTGTCTCCACTAGCGTCCCAAGAGACCCAGTACTTC
J: TRBJ2-5
D: TRBD2
size: .
V: TRBV29-1

CDR3: CASSSGLVLHNEQFF
DNA: TGTGCCAGCAGCTCGGGACTAGTTCTCCACAATGAGCAGTTCTTC
J: TRBJ2-1
D: TRBD2
size: few
V: TRBV7-2

CDR3: CASRADRGGGELFF
DNA: TGTGCCAGCAGGGCTGACAGGGGCGGCGGGGAGCTGTTTTTT
J: TRBJ2-2
D: TRBD1
size: few
V: TRBV6-6

CDR3: CSVEKARGLSGELFF
DNA: TGCAGCGTTGAAAAGGCCAGGGGGCTTTCCGGGGAGCTGTTTTTT
J: TRBJ2-2
D: TRBD1
size: once
V: TRBV29-1

CDR3: CASSPPGRAWEQFF
DNA: TGTGCCAGCAGCCCCCCCGGGAGGGCCTGGGAGCAGTTCTTC
J: TRBJ2-1
D: TRBD2
size: .
V: TRBV7-3

CDR3: CASRPQTTGELFF
DNA: TGTGCCAGCAGGCCCCAAACGACCGGGGAGCTGTTTTTT
J: TRBJ2-2
D: .
size: .
V: TRBV6-6

CDR3: CASRRGEYGEQYF
DNA: TGCGCCAGCAGGCGGGGGGAGTATGGGGAGCAGTACTTC
J: TRBJ2-7
D: TRBD2
size: once
V: TRBV5-1

CDR3: CASSRTSGRGASYNEQFF
DNA: TGTGCCAGCAGCCGGACTAGCGGGAGAGGCGCGTCCTACAATGAGCAGTTCTTC
J: TRBJ2-1
D: TRBD2
size: .
V: TRBV12-3/TRBV12-4

CDR3: CASSLGTGLSAGELFF
DNA: TGTGCCAGCAGCTTAGGGACAGGGTTAAGCGCCGGGGAGCTGTTTTTT
J: TRBJ2-2
D: TRBD1
size: .
V: TRBV7-2

CDR3: CASSPGSRYEQYF
DNA: TGTGCCAGCAGTCCCGGATCGCGCTACGAGCAGTACTTC
J: TRBJ2-7
D: .
size: .
V: TRBV6-6

CDR3: CASSYGGKGHSTDTQYF
DNA: TGTGCCAGCAGTTACGGCGGGAAGGGGCATAGCACAGATACGCAGTATTTT
J: TRBJ2-3
D: .
size: .
V: TRBV6-6

CDR3: CASSLSGADTQYF
DNA: TGTGCCAGCAGCTTGTCCGGGGCAGATACGCAGTATTTT
J: TRBJ2-3
D: .
size: few
V: TRBV5-5

CDR3: CASSIPRQGANYRDTEAFF
DNA: TGTGCCAGCAGTATCCCCCGACAGGGGGCGAATTATAGGGACACTGAAGCTTTCTTT
J: TRBJ1-1
D: TRBD1
size: .
V: TRBV6-2/TRBV6-3

CDR3: CASSGLAGGSGELFF
DNA: TGTGCCAGCAGTGGACTAGCGGGAGGATCCGGGGAGCTGTTTTTT
J: TRBJ2-2
D: TRBD2
size: few
V: TRBV9

CDR3: CASSVDRQNIQYF
DNA: TGTGCCAGCAGCGTAGACAGACAAAACATTCAGTACTTC
J: TRBJ2-4
D: .
size: few
V: TRBV9

CDR3: CSVEGQTSGANVLTF
DNA: TGCAGCGTTGAAGGTCAAACCTCTGGGGCCAACGTCCTGACTTTC
J: TRBJ2-6
D: .
size: .
V: TRBV29-1

CDR3: CAWSVGGYEQYF
DNA: TGTGCCTGGAGTGTAGGAGGGTACGAGCAGTACTTC
J: TRBJ2-7
D: .
size: .
V: TRBV30

CDR3: CASSHGSYGGWYEQYF
DNA: TGTGCCAGCAGCCACGGCTCCTATGGGGGGTGGTACGAGCAGTACTTC
J: TRBJ2-7
D: .
size: .
V: TRBV4-2

CDR3: CASSRTRDVSYEQYF
DNA: TGTGCCAGCAGCCGAACCCGGGACGTCTCCTACGAGCAGTACTTC
J: TRBJ2-7
D: .
size: .
V: TRBV11-2

CDR3: CASSSKLNTEAFF
DNA: TGTGCCAGCAGCTCCAAGCTGAACACTGAAGCTTTCTTT
J: TRBJ1-1
D: .
size: .
V: TRBV7-9